Listed below are T cell receptor beta chains from one sample, sequenced in a study of shared clonotypes between healthy human individuals. Produced via immunoSEQ multiplex PCR; TCRdb's table is partial and in-frame only. The data contain over a million clones, around 76% of them singletons. Sequences were obtained from memory CD4+ T cells sorted from blood. The origin of the receptors is a man aged 18 to 29 in good health. The CDR3 runs from the conserved cysteine through the conserved F or W. The D gene is left open where the match is weak. The size field is filled for only some rows; it gives once, few, many or a size class.

v_gene: TRBV7-2; d_gene: -; j_gene: TRBJ2-2; abundance: -; CDR3nt: TGTGCCAGCAGCTCCCGGGGCGATCGAGCCGGGGAGCTGTTTTTT; CDR3aa: CASSSRGDRAGELFF
v_gene: TRBV28; d_gene: TRBD1; j_gene: TRBJ1-1; abundance: many; CDR3nt: TGTGCCAGCAGTTTACCCGGGACAGTTGGGGTTATCTCTGAAGCTTTCTTT; CDR3aa: CASSLPGTVGVISEAFF
v_gene: TRBV10-2; d_gene: -; j_gene: TRBJ1-5; abundance: -; CDR3nt: TGCGCCAGCACACTTACCCTGAGCAATCAGCCCCAGCATTTT; CDR3aa: CASTLTLSNQPQHF
v_gene: TRBV5-1; d_gene: -; j_gene: TRBJ2-2; abundance: -; CDR3nt: TGCGCCAGCAGCCAACAGGGTTCCGGGGAGCTGTTTTTT; CDR3aa: CASSQQGSGELFF
v_gene: TRBV2; d_gene: TRBD2; j_gene: TRBJ2-5; abundance: -; CDR3nt: TGTGCCAGCAGCGAGACTAGCGGGTGGGAGACCCAGTACTTC; CDR3aa: CASSETSGWETQYF
v_gene: TRBV6-4; d_gene: -; j_gene: TRBJ1-3; abundance: -; CDR3nt: TGTGCCAGCAGTGACTCAAACAGGGCCTCCTCTGGAAACACCATATATTTT; CDR3aa: CASSDSNRASSGNTIYF
v_gene: TRBV19; d_gene: -; j_gene: TRBJ1-2; abundance: few; CDR3nt: TGTGCCAGTAGTGTCCGACAGGCTAACTATGGCTACACCTTC; CDR3aa: CASSVRQANYGYTF
v_gene: TRBV27; d_gene: -; j_gene: TRBJ2-7; abundance: -; CDR3nt: TGTGCCAGCAGTTTGGGAGGAGCGTCCTTTGACGAGCAGTACTTC; CDR3aa: CASSLGGASFDEQYF
v_gene: TRBV5-4; d_gene: -; j_gene: TRBJ2-1; abundance: few; CDR3nt: TGTGCCAGCAGCCCCCCGGGTTCCGTGGGGAATGAGCAGTTCTTC; CDR3aa: CASSPPGSVGNEQFF
v_gene: TRBV6-6; d_gene: TRBD2; j_gene: TRBJ2-3; abundance: -; CDR3nt: TGTGCCAGCAGTTTTCTAGCGGGGGGCACAGATACGCAGTATTTT; CDR3aa: CASSFLAGGTDTQYF
v_gene: TRBV11-3; d_gene: -; j_gene: TRBJ2-1; abundance: -; CDR3nt: TGTGCCAGCAGCTTAAACACAGGGCAGAATGAGCAGTTCTTC; CDR3aa: CASSLNTGQNEQFF
v_gene: TRBV5-6; d_gene: -; j_gene: TRBJ2-5; abundance: -; CDR3nt: TGTGCCAGCAGCTTGGGGGGGTTCGTTCGACAGACCCAGTACTTC; CDR3aa: CASSLGGFVRQTQYF
v_gene: TRBV19; d_gene: -; j_gene: TRBJ1-1; abundance: -; CDR3nt: TGTGCCAGTAGTACCCCGGACGGAGCTTTCTTT; CDR3aa: CASSTPDGAFF
v_gene: TRBV6-1; d_gene: TRBD1; j_gene: TRBJ2-2; abundance: once; CDR3nt: TGTGCCAGCAGTGTCGGGACAGTTAACACCGGGGAGCTGTTTTTT; CDR3aa: CASSVGTVNTGELFF
v_gene: TRBV30; d_gene: -; j_gene: TRBJ1-2; abundance: -; CDR3nt: TGTGCCTGGATGACAGGAACGAACTATGGCTACACCTTC; CDR3aa: CAWMTGTNYGYTF
v_gene: TRBV5-1; d_gene: -; j_gene: TRBJ2-1; abundance: -; CDR3nt: TGCGCCAGCAGCTTGGCCAGGTTGTCCCAGGGGAGCTCCTACAATGAGCAGTTCTTC; CDR3aa: CASSLARLSQGSSYNEQFF
v_gene: TRBV5-1; d_gene: TRBD2; j_gene: TRBJ2-3; abundance: -; CDR3nt: TGCGCCAGCAGCGTAGCGGGGGACATCACAGATACGCAGTATTTT; CDR3aa: CASSVAGDITDTQYF
v_gene: TRBV7-8; d_gene: TRBD2; j_gene: TRBJ2-1; abundance: -; CDR3nt: TGTGCCAGCAGCGCTCTAGCGGGTAGTTACAATGAGCAGTTCTTC; CDR3aa: CASSALAGSYNEQFF
v_gene: TRBV4-1; d_gene: TRBD1; j_gene: TRBJ2-3; abundance: -; CDR3nt: TGCGCCAGCAGCCCGGCAGGGGGCGGGAGCACAGATACGCAGTATTTT; CDR3aa: CASSPAGGGSTDTQYF
v_gene: TRBV6-1; d_gene: -; j_gene: TRBJ2-7; abundance: -; CDR3nt: TGTGCCAGCAGTGGGGCGGAGGGCCGTTACAGCGAATCCTACGAGCAGTACTTC; CDR3aa: CASSGAEGRYSESYEQYF
v_gene: TRBV14; d_gene: -; j_gene: TRBJ2-7; abundance: -; CDR3nt: TGTGCCAGCAGCCAAGTCGGGTTCACGGAGCAGTACTTC; CDR3aa: CASSQVGFTEQYF
v_gene: TRBV27; d_gene: TRBD1; j_gene: TRBJ1-4; abundance: few; CDR3nt: TGTGCCAGCAGTTTCGGACAGGCGAATGAAAAACTGTTTTTT; CDR3aa: CASSFGQANEKLFF
v_gene: TRBV12-5; d_gene: -; j_gene: TRBJ2-7; abundance: -; CDR3nt: TGTGCTAGTGGTATACGGACCTTACTCTACGAGCAGTACTTC; CDR3aa: CASGIRTLLYEQYF
v_gene: TRBV6-6; d_gene: TRBD2; j_gene: TRBJ2-1; abundance: -; CDR3nt: TGTGCCAGCAGTCTTAGCGGGACGAACAATGAGCAGTTCTTC; CDR3aa: CASSLSGTNNEQFF
v_gene: TRBV2; d_gene: TRBD2; j_gene: TRBJ2-7; abundance: many; CDR3nt: TGTGCCAGCAGCGCACTAGCGGGAGTACCCGAGCAGTACTTC; CDR3aa: CASSALAGVPEQYF
v_gene: TRBV7-6; d_gene: -; j_gene: TRBJ2-3; abundance: -; CDR3nt: TGTGCCAGCAGCCCCGGGACAGATACGCAGTATTTT; CDR3aa: CASSPGTDTQYF
v_gene: TRBV6-1; d_gene: -; j_gene: TRBJ2-7; abundance: -; CDR3nt: TGTGCCAGCGGGTACACCTCCTACGAGCAGTACTTC; CDR3aa: CASGYTSYEQYF
v_gene: TRBV27; d_gene: -; j_gene: TRBJ2-5; abundance: once; CDR3nt: TGTGCCAGCAGTATACGCCAACACCCCCAGCGACCCCAAGAGACCCAGTACTTC; CDR3aa: CASSIRQHPQRPQETQYF
v_gene: TRBV9; d_gene: -; j_gene: TRBJ1-1; abundance: -; CDR3nt: TGTGCCAGCAGCCTTACCGGTTGGGAAAACACTGAAGCTTTCTTT; CDR3aa: CASSLTGWENTEAFF
v_gene: TRBV5-1; d_gene: -; j_gene: TRBJ2-7; abundance: once; CDR3nt: TGCGCCAGCAGCTTTGGATCCTCGGGAATGGGCGAGCAGTACTTC; CDR3aa: CASSFGSSGMGEQYF
v_gene: TRBV7-2; d_gene: -; j_gene: TRBJ2-7; abundance: -; CDR3nt: TGTGCCAGCAGCTTAGTGCAGGGACTCTACGAGCAGTACTTC; CDR3aa: CASSLVQGLYEQYF
v_gene: TRBV20-1; d_gene: -; j_gene: TRBJ2-3; abundance: -; CDR3nt: TGCAGTGCTGCCTTGGGGGATACGCAGTATTTT; CDR3aa: CSAALGDTQYF
v_gene: TRBV5-1; d_gene: -; j_gene: TRBJ1-2; abundance: -; CDR3nt: TGCGCCAGCAGCACGACGGGGGGCAACTATGGCTACACCTTC; CDR3aa: CASSTTGGNYGYTF
v_gene: TRBV12-2; d_gene: -; j_gene: TRBJ1-2; abundance: -; CDR3nt: TGTGCAAGTCGCTTAGCCCCCAGGTTCTCTTATTATGGCTACACCTTC; CDR3aa: CASRLAPRFSYYGYTF
v_gene: TRBV10-3; d_gene: -; j_gene: TRBJ1-5; abundance: -; CDR3nt: TGTGCCATCAGTGAGCAGCAATATAGCAATCAGCCCCAGCATTTT; CDR3aa: CAISEQQYSNQPQHF
v_gene: TRBV30; d_gene: -; j_gene: TRBJ2-3; abundance: -; CDR3nt: TGTGCCTGGAGTGGGGTCATAGCAGATACGCAGTATTTT; CDR3aa: CAWSGVIADTQYF
v_gene: TRBV9; d_gene: TRBD2; j_gene: TRBJ2-7; abundance: -; CDR3nt: TGTGCCAGCAGCGTGTTGACTAGCGGAGAACCCTACGAGCAGTACTTC; CDR3aa: CASSVLTSGEPYEQYF
v_gene: TRBV18; d_gene: -; j_gene: TRBJ2-2; abundance: -; CDR3nt: TGTGCCAGCTCACCACCTCTGCAAGGAACCGGGGAGCTGTTTTTT; CDR3aa: CASSPPLQGTGELFF
v_gene: TRBV10-2; d_gene: TRBD1; j_gene: TRBJ2-5; abundance: -; CDR3nt: TGCGCCAGCAGTGAACCCGGACAGGGCGGTCAGACCCAGTACTTC; CDR3aa: CASSEPGQGGQTQYF
v_gene: TRBV19; d_gene: TRBD1; j_gene: TRBJ2-7; abundance: -; CDR3nt: TGTGCCAGTAGTAAAGGGACAGGGGGTCGTCGCGAGCAGTACTTC; CDR3aa: CASSKGTGGRREQYF
v_gene: TRBV7-8; d_gene: -; j_gene: TRBJ2-2; abundance: -; CDR3nt: TGTGCCAGCAGCTCAAATACGAACACCGGGGAGCTGTTTTTT; CDR3aa: CASSSNTNTGELFF